This entry lists 19 T cell receptor beta chains sequenced from one sample in a study of beta chain features in type 1 diabetes (dated by TCRdb to the late 2010s). Libraries came from the immunoSEQ multiplex PCR assay. The entire amount of isolated RNA was reverse transcribed using the High Capacity cDNA Reverse Transcription Kit, so the sequenced TCRB transcripts were expressed ones. TCRdb carries this immuneACCESS record with in-frame sequences only. Its versions omit some clonotypes, under half of them owing to an unresolved V gene in the studies checked, with the rest unexplained. A total of roughly 700,000 clones appear in this sample, roughly 12% of them only once. The ten largest clones represent 0.022% of the sample. Study-wide findings and limitations: A moderate but significant shortening of TCRB CDR3 length was observed in type 1 diabetes patients in all four CD4+ subsets.

Antigens of these TCRs are unknown. The sample was naive CD4+ T cells from blood. In the paper's terms, the cell subset or site label means: true naive CD4+ T cells. The source of these receptors is a man younger than 30 with type 1 diabetes.

A few counts support this clone. The chain employs TRBV25-1 and TRBJ1-1, with no clear D. Germline V gene sequence: CDR1 MGHDK, CDR2 SYGVNS. This CDR3 region has 15 residues. Trimming removed 4 bases from V and 3 bases from J, with 15 bases in between. CDR3 protein: CASSGWQVGDTEAFF. CDR3 in DNA: TGTGCCAGCAGTGGATGGCAGGTCGGCGACACTGAAGCTTTCTTT.

V is TRBV6-5 and J is TRBJ1-1; TRBD1 matches at 7 bases. Trimming removed 8 bases from V and 7 bases from J; junction bases left unmatched: 4. Germline CDR1 and CDR2: MNHEY and SVGAGI. The CDR3 totals 11 residues. The CDR3 region is CASRRDSEAFF. Here the CDR3 DNA reads TGTGCCAGCCGGAGGGACAGTGAAGCTTTCTTT.

In its sample, this clone was seen once. The chain links TRBV7-9 to TRBJ1-6; D is undetermined. Looked up from germline, CDR1 is SEHNR and CDR2 is FQNEAQ (reference sequence). This CDR3 is built from 11 residues. The V and J ends lost 1 base and 8 bases respectively, with 0 bases between them. CDR3 loop: CASSLDSPLHF. The DNA for the CDR3 is TGTGCCAGCAGCTTAGATTCACCCCTCCACTTT.

The chain uses TRBV4-2 and TRBJ1-2; no reliable D call. This CDR3 comprises 16 residues. The germline CDR1 and CDR2 sequences are LGHNA and YNFKEQ. Trimming stripped 0 bases from V and 4 bases from J, with 15 bases between. The CDR3: CASSQDSQPVVYGYTF. The CDR3 DNA reads as TGTGCCAGCAGCCAAGATAGCCAGCCTGTCGTCTATGGCTACACCTTC.

The chain employs TRBV5-1 and TRBJ2-6; no clear D gene. The CDR3 totals 16 residues. Trimming removed 0 bases from V and 2 bases from J, with 9 bases in between. Per the germline V gene, CDR1 is SGHRS and CDR2 is YFSETQ. This CDR3 is CASSLAPGTGANVLTF. The CDR3 DNA sequence: TGCGCCAGCAGCTTGGCCCCAGGAACTGGGGCCAACGTCCTGACTTTC.

J is TRBJ2-7 and V is TRBV30; the match to TRBD1 covers 8 bases. The ends lost 6 bases at V and 0 bases at J; junction bases unmatched: 4. This CDR3 comprises 13 residues. Germline CDR1 and CDR2: GTSNPN and SVGIG (reference sequence). CDR3 region: CACPGQASYEQYF. The CDR3 DNA reads TGTGCCTGTCCGGGACAGGCCTCCTACGAGCAGTACTTC.

V and J are TRBV30 and TRBJ1-4; the D is unclear. The germline V and J ends were trimmed by 7 bases and 5 bases, with 14 bases remaining between them. CDR1 is GTSNPN and CDR2 is SVGIG in the germline V gene (reference sequence). The CDR3 runs to 13 residues. The CDR3 loop reads CAFELIGNEKLFF. CDR3 in DNA: TGTGCCTTCGAGCTCATAGGGAATGAAAAACTGTTTTTT.

This clone has just a few counts. The V and J genes are TRBV18 and TRBJ2-6; D remains ambiguous. V shed 0 bases and J shed 0 bases, with 12 bases lying between them. Germline V CDR1 and CDR2: KGHSH, LQKENI. CDR3 size: 18 residues. CDR3 region: CASSPPGSTHSGANVLTF. The DNA for the CDR3 is TGTGCCAGCTCACCACCTGGGTCGACCCACTCTGGGGCCAACGTCCTGACTTTC.

The chain is built from TRBV19 and TRBJ2-7, with TRBD2 matching over 14 bases. This CDR3 contains 15 residues. Losses at the gene ends were 10 bases for V and 3 bases for J; bases not matched to a gene: 8. CDR1 is LNHDA and CDR2 is SQIVND in the germline V gene (reference sequence). CDR3 in DNA: TGTGCCACGGGACTAGCGGGGGCCGGAATCTACGAGCAGTACTTC. Amino acid sequence: CATGLAGAGIYEQYF.

This chain joins TRBV6-1 and TRBJ1-1, with no clear D. Trimming stripped 0 bases from V and 0 bases from J, with 8 bases between. Germline CDR1 is MNHNS and CDR2 is SASEGT. The length of the CDR3 is 15 residues. The CDR3 sequence is CASSEAYALNTEAFF. The CDR3 DNA reads as TGTGCCAGCAGTGAAGCGTATGCCCTGAACACTGAAGCTTTCTTT.

This clone was seen a handful of times. This chain joins TRBV7-6 and TRBJ1-6; no firm D call. Trimming removed 5 bases from V and 6 bases from J, with 11 bases in between. This CDR3 spans 14 amino acids. Germline V lookup: CDR1 SGHVS, CDR2 FNYEAQ. CDR3 amino acids: CASSQGSVNSPLHF. The CDR3 nucleotides are TGTGCCAGCAGCCAAGGGTCCGTTAATTCACCCCTCCACTTT.

The chain has TRBV27 and TRBJ1-4; TRBD1 matches 10 bases. Per germline, CDR1 MNHEY and CDR2 SMNVEV (reference sequence). V lost 5 bases to trimming and J lost 4 bases; unmatched junction nucleotides: 1. The CDR3 covers 14 residues. CDR3 region: CASSRDRGNEKLFF. CDR3 sequence (DNA): TGTGCCAGCAGTCGGGACAGGGGTAATGAAAAACTGTTTTTT.

V gene TRBV13 combines with J gene TRBJ2-7; perhaps D is TRBD1 or TRBD2 (5 bases each). CDR1 and CDR2 from the germline V gene are PRHDT and FYEKMQ (reference sequence). Trimming removed 2 bases at V and 2 bases at J, with 19 bases between. The length of the CDR3 is 17 residues. Here the CDR3 reads CASSLNAWGTATYEQYF. The CDR3 DNA reads as TGTGCCAGCAGCTTAAACGCCTGGGGGACGGCGACCTACGAGCAGTACTTC.

This clone has a handful of counts. The chain has TRBV5-4 and TRBJ2-7; D is perhaps TRBD1 (6 bases). The CDR3 is 13 amino acids. Trimming removed 3 bases at V and 3 bases at J, with 10 bases between. Germline V gene data show CDR1 as SGHNT and CDR2 as YYREEE (reference sequence). The DNA of the CDR3 is TGTGCCAGCAGCTACCAGGGGTACTACGAGCAGTACTTC. Protein sequence: CASSYQGYYEQYF.

The V gene is TRBV5-4, the J gene TRBJ2-1; 8 nucleotides match TRBD2. The CDR3 contains 17 residues. With 2 bases clipped from V and 2 bases from J, the junction kept 9 bases outside the gene matches. Germline assignment: CDR1 SGHNT and CDR2 YYREEE (reference sequence). Here the CDR3 reads CASSLAGGGPTYNEQFF. The CDR3 DNA follows: TGTGCCAGCAGCTTAGCCGGGGGGGGCCCGACCTACAATGAGCAGTTCTTC.

The V gene is TRBV10-3, the J gene TRBJ2-3, with D uncertain. From germline, CDR1 is ENHRY and CDR2 SYGVKD. The CDR3 has 14 residues. The V end lost 6 bases, the J end lost 1 base, and 11 bases lay between the germline ends. The DNA for the CDR3 is TGTGCCATCAGGATAGGGCTGGGCACAGATACGCAGTATTTT. It yields the protein CAIRIGLGTDTQYF.

The chain employs TRBV2 and TRBJ2-5; 11 nucleotides align to TRBD2. J gave up 3 bases and V 5 bases, and 5 bases lay outside the gene matches. The germline CDR1 and CDR2 sequences are SNHLY and FYNNEI. The CDR3 is 15 amino acids. The DNA for the CDR3 is TGTGCCAGCAGTAGGGGACTAGCGGCAAAAGAGACCCAGTACTTC. This sequence encodes CASSRGLAAKETQYF. The complete variable domain, with remaining parts taken from reference TRBV2 and TRBJ2-5, reads EPEVTQTPSHQVTQMGQEVILRCVPISNHLYFYWYRQILGQKVEFLVSFYNNEISEKSEIFDDQFSVERPDGSNFTLKIRSTKLEDSAMYFCASSRGLAAKETQYFGPGTRLLVL.

The table lists this clone with a few counts. The V call is TRBV28, the J call TRBJ2-7; tentative D call: TRBD2 (5 bases). Germline CDR1 is MDHEN and CDR2 is SYDVKM. The CDR3 covers 13 residues. For the CDR3, the DNA is TGTGATAGTGTCCCCTCGGACTTCTACGAGCAGTACTTC. This gives the protein CDSVPSDFYEQYF. The variable domain in full, with the rest retrieved from reference TRBV28 and TRBJ2-7, is DVKVTQSSRYLVKRTGEKVFLECVQDMDHENMFWYRQDPGLGLRLIYFSYDVKMKEKGDIPEGYSVSREKKERFSLILESASTNQTSMYLCDSVPSDFYEQYFGPGTRLTVT.

This clone was observed a few times. The chain joins TRBV5-1 to TRBJ1-2, with 9 positions matching TRBD1. V dropped 4 bases and J dropped 8; count of bases not matched to a gene: 6. From germline, CDR1 is SGHRS and CDR2 YFSETQ. The CDR3 has 13 residues. CDR3 bases: TGCGCCAGCAGCACCGGACAGGGGTTCGGCTACACCTTC. Protein sequence: CASSTGQGFGYTF.